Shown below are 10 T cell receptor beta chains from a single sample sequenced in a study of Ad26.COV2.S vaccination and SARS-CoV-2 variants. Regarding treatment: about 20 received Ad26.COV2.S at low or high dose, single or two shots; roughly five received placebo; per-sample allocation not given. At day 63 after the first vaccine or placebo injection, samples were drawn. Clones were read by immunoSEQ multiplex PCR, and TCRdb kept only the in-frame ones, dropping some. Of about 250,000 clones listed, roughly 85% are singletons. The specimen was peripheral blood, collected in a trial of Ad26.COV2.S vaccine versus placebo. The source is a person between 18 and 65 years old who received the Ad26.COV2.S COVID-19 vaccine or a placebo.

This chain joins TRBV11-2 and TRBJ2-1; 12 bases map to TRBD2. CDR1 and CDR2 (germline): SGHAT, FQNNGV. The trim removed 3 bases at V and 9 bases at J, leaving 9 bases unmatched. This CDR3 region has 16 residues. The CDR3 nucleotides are TGTGCCAGCAGCTTTGGGAGGACTAGCGGGGTGAGTGAGCAGTTCTTC. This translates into CASSFGRTSGVSEQFF. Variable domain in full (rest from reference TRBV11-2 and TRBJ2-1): EAGVAQSPRYKIIEKRQSVAFWCNPISGHATLYWYQQILGQGPKLLIQFQNNGVVDDSQLPKDRFSAERLKGVDSTLKIQPAKLEDSAVYLCASSFGRTSGVSEQFFGPGTRLTVL.

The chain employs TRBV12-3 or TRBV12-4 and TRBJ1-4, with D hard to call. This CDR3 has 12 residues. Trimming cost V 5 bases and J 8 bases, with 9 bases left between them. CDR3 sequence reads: CASSTRKEKLFF. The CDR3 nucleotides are TGTGCCAGCAGTACACGGAAGGAAAAACTGTTTTTT.

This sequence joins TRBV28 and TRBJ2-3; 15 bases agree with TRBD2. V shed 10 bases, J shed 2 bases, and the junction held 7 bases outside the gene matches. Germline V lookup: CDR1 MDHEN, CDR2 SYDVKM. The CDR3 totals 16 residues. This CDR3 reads CATGTSGGSNTDTQYF. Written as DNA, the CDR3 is TGTGCCACCGGGACTAGCGGGGGGTCTAACACAGATACGCAGTATTTT.

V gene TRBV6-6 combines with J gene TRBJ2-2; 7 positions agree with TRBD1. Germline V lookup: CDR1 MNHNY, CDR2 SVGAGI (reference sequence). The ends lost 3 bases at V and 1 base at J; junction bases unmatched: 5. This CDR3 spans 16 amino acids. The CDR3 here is CASSYYRGKNTGELFF. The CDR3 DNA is TGTGCCAGCAGTTATTACAGGGGCAAGAACACCGGGGAGCTGTTTTTT.

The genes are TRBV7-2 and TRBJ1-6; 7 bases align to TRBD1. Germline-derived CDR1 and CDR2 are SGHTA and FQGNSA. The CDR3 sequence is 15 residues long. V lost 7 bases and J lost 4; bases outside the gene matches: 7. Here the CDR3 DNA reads TGTGCCAGCAACACTGGGACAGTTTATAATTCACCCCTCCACTTT. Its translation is CASNTGTVYNSPLHF. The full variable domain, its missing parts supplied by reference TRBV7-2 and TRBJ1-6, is GAGVSQSPSNKVTEKGKDVELRCDPISGHTALYWYRQSLGQGLEFLIYFQGNSAPDKSGLPSDRFSAERTGGSVSTLTIQRTQQEDSAVYLCASNTGTVYNSPLHFGNGTRLTVT.

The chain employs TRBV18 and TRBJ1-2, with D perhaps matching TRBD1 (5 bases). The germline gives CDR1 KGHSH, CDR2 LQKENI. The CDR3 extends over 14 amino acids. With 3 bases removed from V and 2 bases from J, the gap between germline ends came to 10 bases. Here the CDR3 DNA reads TGTGCCAGCTCACCCCGGGGGGAGAACTATGGCTACACCTTC. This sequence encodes CASSPRGENYGYTF.

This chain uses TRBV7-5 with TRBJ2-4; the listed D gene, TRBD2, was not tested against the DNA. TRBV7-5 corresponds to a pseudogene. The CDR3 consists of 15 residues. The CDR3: CARSLTSGDENIQYF. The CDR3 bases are TGTGCCAGAAGCTTGACTAGCGGGGATGAAAACATTCAGTACTTC.

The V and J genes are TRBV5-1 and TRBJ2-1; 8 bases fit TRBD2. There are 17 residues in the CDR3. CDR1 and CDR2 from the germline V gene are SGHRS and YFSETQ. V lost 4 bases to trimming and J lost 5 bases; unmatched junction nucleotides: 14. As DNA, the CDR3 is TGCGCCAGCAGCACCTTGGGCCTAGCGGGTAGAGACAATGAGCAGTTCTTC. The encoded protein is CASSTLGLAGRDNEQFF.

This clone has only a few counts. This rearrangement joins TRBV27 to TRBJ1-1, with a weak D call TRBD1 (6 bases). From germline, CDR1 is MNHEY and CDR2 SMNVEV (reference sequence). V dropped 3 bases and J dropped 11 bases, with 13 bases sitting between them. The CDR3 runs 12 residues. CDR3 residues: CASSFYGGAAFF. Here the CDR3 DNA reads TGTGCCAGCAGTTTTTACGGGGGGGCGGCTTTCTTT.

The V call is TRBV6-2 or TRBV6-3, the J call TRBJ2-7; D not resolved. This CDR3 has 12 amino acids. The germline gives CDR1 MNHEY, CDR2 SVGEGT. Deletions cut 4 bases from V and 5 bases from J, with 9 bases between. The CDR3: CASSSISNEQYF. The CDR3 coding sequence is TGTGCCAGCAGTTCGATCAGTAACGAGCAGTACTTC.